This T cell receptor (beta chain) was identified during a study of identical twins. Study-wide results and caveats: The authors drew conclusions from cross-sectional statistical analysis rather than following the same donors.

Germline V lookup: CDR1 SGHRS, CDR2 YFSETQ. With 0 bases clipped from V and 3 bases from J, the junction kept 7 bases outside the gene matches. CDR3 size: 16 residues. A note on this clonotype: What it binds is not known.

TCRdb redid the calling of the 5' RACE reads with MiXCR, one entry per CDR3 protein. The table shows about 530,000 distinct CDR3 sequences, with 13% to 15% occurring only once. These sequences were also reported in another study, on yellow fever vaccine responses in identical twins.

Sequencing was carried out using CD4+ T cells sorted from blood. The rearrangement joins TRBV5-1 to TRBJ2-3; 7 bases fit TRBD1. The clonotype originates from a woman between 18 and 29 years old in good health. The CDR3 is CASSLGDSKRTDTQYF. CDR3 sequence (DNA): TGCGCCAGCAGCTTGGGGGACAGTAAGCGGACAGATACGCAGTATTTT. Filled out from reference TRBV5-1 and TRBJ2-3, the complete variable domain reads KAGVTQTPRYLIKTRGQQVTLSCSPISGHRSVSWYQQTPGQGLQFLFEYFSETQRNKGNFPGRFSGRQFSNSRSEMNVSTLELGDSALYLCASSLGDSKRTDTQYFGPGTRLTVL.